This TCR beta chain was obtained from a study of T cells after yellow fever vaccination. Findings and limits, study-wide: Weaker overall, the secondary response nonetheless peaked faster (day 5 versus 15). Some clonotypes, a small share, were shared between CD4 and CD8 compartments. Most primary-vaccination clones reappeared after the booster (approximately 96% CD4, 88% CD8).

They built TCR cDNA with 5'RACE template switching, a step that put in a universal primer site and UMIs. TCRdb passed the 5' RACE reads through MiXCR, listing each CDR3 protein once. The sample consists of a few hundred thousand distinct CDR3 sequences, about 6.9% of them appearing once. In the case of this clonotype: Its antigen is not identified.

Sequencing used PBMCs, obtained about 41 days after the first yellow fever vaccination. The receptor was isolated from a man between 18 and 29 years old who received the YFV17D yellow fever vaccine.

The CDR3 spells CASSPEDRNYGYTF. The CDR3 DNA is TGTGCCAGCTCCCCTGAGGACAGGAACTATGGCTACACCTTC. This chain joins TRBV18 and TRBJ1-2, with 7 bases lining up with TRBD1. V lost 6 bases and J lost 2; bases outside the gene matches: 6. CDR3 length equals 14 residues. Germline CDR1 KGHSH, CDR2 LQKENI.